A selection of T cell receptor beta chains follows, all from one sample in a study of control samples from healthy donors and cancer patients. Profiled with immunoSEQ multiplex PCR; TCRdb holds only in-frame clones, not every one. The repertoire consists of roughly 150,000 clones, with around 88% occurring once and the leading ten covering less than 2%. Material: blood. The receptors come from a man between 18 and 35 years old in good health. The CDR3 runs from the conserved cysteine through the conserved F or W. The D gene is left open where the match is weak. Clone size, where shown, is once, few, many, or a class for clones that have expanded.

TGTGCCAGCAGCTTGGGCCCGGGGGCGCTTCAATCACCCCTCCACTTT | CASSLGPGALQSPLHF | TRBV5-6 | 16 | TRBJ1-6 | . | .
TGTGCCAGCAGCCCGGGGCGGCTAGCGCTCACCGGGGAGCTGTTTTTT | CASSPGRLALTGELFF | TRBV9 | 16 | TRBJ2-2 | . | .
TGCAGTGCCAGTACAGGGCCTGGAAATCAGCCCCAGCATTTT | CSASTGPGNQPQHF | TRBV20-1 | 14 | TRBJ1-5 | . | .
TGTGCCAGCAGCTTACTAGCGGGGGGGCCCGGGGAGCTGTTTTTT | CASSLLAGGPGELFF | TRBV5-6 | 15 | TRBJ2-2 | . | TRBD2
TGTGCCAGCAGCCAAGGAGTCGCGGGGGGCTTCATCAATGAGCAGTTCTTC | CASSQGVAGGFINEQFF | TRBV4-2 | 17 | TRBJ2-1 | . | TRBD2
TGTGCCAGTACTTCTTCCCGGGACAGGGAAGGAAACACCATATATTTT | CASTSSRDREGNTIYF | TRBV19 | 16 | TRBJ1-3 | . | TRBD1
TGTGCCAGCAGTTACTCGACCGGTCTGGACAGGGGGGGATACGAGCAGTACTTC | CASSYSTGLDRGGYEQYF | TRBV6-2/TRBV6-3 | 18 | TRBJ2-7 | once | TRBD1
TGTGCCAGCAGCCTAGAAGGTGAGACAGGGGGAGGAGGGACCCAGTACTTC | CASSLEGETGGGGTQYF | TRBV3-1/TRBV3-2 | 17 | TRBJ2-5 | . | TRBD1
TGTGCCACCCTGGACAGGAACTCTGGAAACACCATATATTTT | CATLDRNSGNTIYF | TRBV6-5 | 14 | TRBJ1-3 | . | TRBD1
TGTGCCTGGAGTTTGGGGCTTGATACAGATACGCAGTATTTT | CAWSLGLDTDTQYF | TRBV30 | 14 | TRBJ2-3 | . | .
TGCGTAGGAGGAGAGCCTAACTATGGCTACACCTTC | CVGGEPNYGYTF | TRBV29-1 | 12 | TRBJ1-2 | . | .
TGCGCCAGCAGCGGCGACAACACTGAAGCTTTCTTT | CASSGDNTEAFF | TRBV5-1 | 12 | TRBJ1-1 | once | .
TGTGCCAGCAGCCAAAGTCCGGGACAGAGCTCTGGAAACACCATATATTTT | CASSQSPGQSSGNTIYF | TRBV14 | 17 | TRBJ1-3 | many | TRBD1
TGTGCCAGCAGCTTCATGGGGGTCACAGATACGCAGTATTTT | CASSFMGVTDTQYF | TRBV11-2 | 14 | TRBJ2-3 | . | .
TGTGCCAGCAGAGTTGCCGGGACAGGGGCCTACAATGAGCAGTTCTTC | CASRVAGTGAYNEQFF | TRBV28 | 16 | TRBJ2-1 | . | TRBD1
TGTGCCAGCAGCCAAGGTAGGGGGCGGTGGACTGAAGCTTTCTTT | CASSQGRGRWTEAFF | TRBV3-1/TRBV3-2 | 15 | TRBJ1-1 | . | TRBD1
TGTGCCAGCATCTCCAGGGAGCTGTTTTTT | CASISRELFF | TRBV3-1/TRBV3-2 | 10 | TRBJ2-2 | . | .
TGTGCCAGCAGACCCGGGACAGGCGTATATGGCTACACCTTC | CASRPGTGVYGYTF | TRBV28 | 14 | TRBJ1-2 | . | TRBD1
TGCGCCAGCAGCCGAAGCGGGGGGTCCTACGAGCAGTACTTC | CASSRSGGSYEQYF | TRBV4-1 | 14 | TRBJ2-7 | . | TRBD2
TGCGCCAGCAGTCAATCCCAGGGACAGGGGGACTACAATGAGCAGTTCTTC | CASSQSQGQGDYNEQFF | TRBV23-1 | 17 | TRBJ2-1 | . | TRBD1
TGTGCCAGCAGTGTTGGGACAGGGGGCCGGGGTGAAAAACTGTTTTTT | CASSVGTGGRGEKLFF | TRBV2 | 16 | TRBJ1-4 | few | TRBD1
TGTGCCAGCAGCCCCTCGACTAGCAGAGATACGCAGTATTTT | CASSPSTSRDTQYF | TRBV3-1/TRBV3-2 | 14 | TRBJ2-3 | . | TRBD2
TGTGCCAGTAGTAGGACCTTAGCGGGGGGGCTCTACAATGAGCAGTTCTTC | CASSRTLAGGLYNEQFF | TRBV19 | 17 | TRBJ2-1 | . | TRBD2
TGTGCCAGCAGTTTAGTGGGGGCTTCGGAGACCCAGTACTTC | CASSLVGASETQYF | TRBV27 | 14 | TRBJ2-5 | . | .
TGTGCCAGCAGCTTGAGGTACGAGCAGTACTTC | CASSLRYEQYF | TRBV11-2 | 11 | TRBJ2-7 | . | .
TGTGCCAGCAGCCCAGGGACTCACTATGGCTACACCTTC | CASSPGTHYGYTF | TRBV3-1/TRBV3-2 | 13 | TRBJ1-2 | once | .